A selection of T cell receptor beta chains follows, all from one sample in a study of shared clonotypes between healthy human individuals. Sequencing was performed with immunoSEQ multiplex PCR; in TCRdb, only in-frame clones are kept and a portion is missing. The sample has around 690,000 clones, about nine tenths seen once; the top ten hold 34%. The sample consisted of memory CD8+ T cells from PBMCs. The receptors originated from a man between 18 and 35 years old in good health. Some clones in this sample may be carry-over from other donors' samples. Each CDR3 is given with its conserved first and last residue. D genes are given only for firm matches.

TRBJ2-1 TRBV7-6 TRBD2 TGTGCCAGCAGCTTAATAGAGCTAGCGGGTATTAATGAGCAGTTCTTC CASSLIELAGINEQFF
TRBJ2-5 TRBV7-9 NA TGTGCCAGCAGCTTTGGAAGCGATGAGACCCAGTACTTC CASSFGSDETQYF
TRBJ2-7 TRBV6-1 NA TGTGCCAGCAGTGAAGGGCGTGGTGGGGGCTCCTACGAGCAGTACTTC CASSEGRGGGSYEQYF
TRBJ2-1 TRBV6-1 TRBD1 TGTGCCAGCAGCTATAGGACAGGGTCATACAATGAGCAGTTCTTC CASSYRTGSYNEQFF
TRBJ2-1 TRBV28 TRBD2 TGTGCCAGCAGTGCCCGACTAGCGGACATCTGGCGTAGCTCCTACAATGAGCAGTTCTTC CASSARLADIWRSSYNEQFF
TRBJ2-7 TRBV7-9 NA TGTGCCAGCAGCTTCTCGCGGGACTCCTACGAGCAGTACTTC CASSFSRDSYEQYF
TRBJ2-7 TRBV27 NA TGTGCCAGCAGTTCCCTAGGCTCCTACGAGCAGTACTTC CASSSLGSYEQYF
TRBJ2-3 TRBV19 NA TGTGCCAGTAGTACCGGGGAGGGGGTTGGGACAGATACGCAGTATTTT CASSTGEGVGTDTQYF
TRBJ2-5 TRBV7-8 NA TGTGCCAGCAGCGGACGAGGGAGGAACCAAGAGACCCAGTACTTC CASSGRGRNQETQYF
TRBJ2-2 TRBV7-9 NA TGTGCCAGCAGCTTATTAGGGCCTAGCATTAACACCGGGGAGCTGTTTTTT CASSLLGPSINTGELFF
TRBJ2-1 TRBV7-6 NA TGTGCCAGCAGCTCCCAGACTAGTTCGTACAATGAGCAGTTCTTC CASSSQTSSYNEQFF